This is a list of T cell receptor beta chains from one sample in a study of blood T cell repertoires in COVID-19. Clones were sequenced by immunoSEQ multiplex PCR, and TCRdb holds only the in-frame ones, with some missing. The table records hundreds of thousands of clones, around 82% of them present only once. Input material: peripheral blood. Every receptor here comes from a woman aged 70-85 years with acute or convalescent COVID-19. CDR3s include the opening cysteine and the closing phenylalanine or tryptophan. The order of the fields is clone size, V gene, D gene, J gene, CDR3 protein, CDR3 DNA. The D gene is left open where the match is weak. Only part of the rows carry a size: once, few, many, or a class if the clone is expanded.

-,TRBV30,-,TRBJ1-2,CAWSVLGQRYGYTF,TGTGCCTGGAGTGTCCTCGGACAGCGCTATGGCTACACCTTC
-,TRBV20-1,TRBD1,TRBJ1-1,CSASGAGGTEAFF,TGCAGTGCTAGTGGGGCAGGGGGCACTGAAGCTTTCTTT
-,TRBV30,TRBD2,TRBJ2-2,CAGPSGGNTGELFF,TGTGCCGGACCTAGCGGGGGGAACACCGGGGAGCTGTTTTTT
-,TRBV7-6,TRBD1,TRBJ2-7,CASSLAGRGSEQYF,TGTGCCAGCAGCTTAGCGGGCAGGGGGAGCGAGCAGTACTTC
-,TRBV14,-,TRBJ1-2,CASSQYQGLRMDGYTF,TGTGCCAGCAGCCAATATCAGGGGCTCAGGATGGATGGCTACACCTTC
-,TRBV7-2,-,TRBJ1-2,CASSLSRSGYTF,TGTGCCAGCAGCTTAAGTCGGTCCGGCTACACCTTC
-,TRBV29-1,-,TRBJ1-6,CSAQDTYNSPLHF,TGCAGCGCTCAGGACACCTATAATTCACCCCTCCACTTT
-,TRBV4-1,TRBD2,TRBJ2-1,CASSQVLAGEYNEQFF,TGCGCCAGCAGCCAAGTTCTAGCGGGGGAATACAATGAGCAGTTCTTC
-,TRBV7-2,TRBD1,TRBJ1-5,CASSLARDSNQPQHF,TGTGCCAGCAGCTTAGCCCGGGACAGTAATCAGCCCCAGCATTTT
-,TRBV6-2/TRBV6-3,-,TRBJ1-2,CASSYGGQNSYGYTF,TGTGCCAGCAGTTACGGCGGACAGAACTCCTATGGCTACACCTTC
-,TRBV21-1,-,TRBJ2-3,CASSKEGSDTQYF,TGTGCCAGCAGCAAGGAGGGATCGGATACGCAGTATTTT
-,TRBV10-1,TRBD2,TRBJ2-3,CASSDGTSLDTQYF,TGCGCCAGCAGTGACGGGACTAGCTTAGATACGCAGTATTTT
-,TRBV2,TRBD1,TRBJ1-5,CASRGTGAQPQHF,TGTGCCAGCAGAGGGACAGGCGCTCAGCCCCAGCATTTT
-,TRBV4-1,-,TRBJ1-1,CASSQGVSLNTEAFF,TGCGCCAGCAGCCAAGGAGTGTCGCTGAACACTGAAGCTTTCTTT
-,TRBV2,-,TRBJ2-5,CASSGISRGETQYF,TGTGCCAGCAGTGGAATATCTAGGGGGGAGACCCAGTACTTC
-,TRBV5-1,-,TRBJ2-6,CASSLDGSGANVLTF,TGCGCCAGCAGCTTGGACGGCTCTGGGGCCAACGTCCTGACTTTC
once,TRBV4-3,-,TRBJ1-5,CASSRALRGNQPQHF,TGCGCCAGCAGCCGCGCATTGAGGGGGAATCAGCCCCAGCATTTT
-,TRBV4-1,-,TRBJ1-4,CASSQDRGINEKLFF,TGCGCCAGCAGCCAAGATCGAGGAATTAATGAAAAACTGTTTTTT
-,TRBV6-5,TRBD1,TRBJ2-7,CASSRQGRASEQYF,TGTGCCAGCAGTAGACAGGGGCGCGCGAGTGAGCAGTACTTC
-,TRBV6-5,-,TRBJ1-2,CAITRGHLMGYTF,TGTGCGATCACTCGGGGACACCTCATGGGCTACACCTTC
-,TRBV5-1,TRBD2,TRBJ2-3,CASSQLTSGGAFEYF,TGCGCCAGCAGCCAGTTGACTAGCGGGGGGGCCTTTGAGTATTTT
-,TRBV7-2,-,TRBJ2-2,CASYRGYTGELFF,TGTGCCAGCTACCGGGGTTACACCGGGGAGCTGTTTTTT
-,TRBV5-8,TRBD2,TRBJ2-4,CASSFPTSGENIQYF,TGTGCCAGCAGCTTCCCTACTAGCGGGGAAAACATTCAGTACTTC
-,TRBV6-5,TRBD1,TRBJ1-1,CASSRTGGLNTEAFF,TGTGCCAGCAGTAGGACAGGGGGGTTGAACACTGAAGCTTTCTTT
few,TRBV9,-,TRBJ1-6,CASSSSRGYNSPLHF,TGTGCCAGCAGCTCAAGCCGGGGCTATAATTCACCCCTCCACTTT
-,TRBV6-5,-,TRBJ2-5,CASSRARQIQETQYF,TGTGCCAGCAGCCGTGCCAGACAGATACAAGAGACCCAGTACTTC
-,TRBV30,-,TRBJ1-2,CAWSVREGVTGYTF,TGTGCCTGGAGTGTCCGTGAGGGGGTGACCGGCTACACCTTC
once,TRBV5-1,-,TRBJ2-6,CASSFVGLNSGANVLTF,TGCGCCAGCAGCTTCGTTGGACTTAACTCTGGGGCCAACGTCCTGACTTTC
-,TRBV7-2,-,TRBJ1-5,CASSPVWGLDQPQHF,TGTGCCAGCAGCCCCGTTTGGGGGCTGGATCAGCCCCAGCATTTT
once,TRBV7-2,-,TRBJ2-7,CASSLNARGLAYEQYF,TGTGCCAGCAGCTTAAATGCTAGAGGTTTGGCCTACGAGCAGTACTTC
-,TRBV19,-,TRBJ1-4,CASSPLGATNEKLFF,TGTGCCAGTAGTCCCCTAGGGGCAACTAATGAAAAACTGTTTTTT
-,TRBV9,-,TRBJ1-2,CASSVEARDYGYTF,TGTGCCAGCAGCGTAGAGGCCCGGGACTATGGCTACACCTTC
-,TRBV12-3/TRBV12-4,-,TRBJ1-1,CASSRTPLTEAFF,TGTGCCAGCAGTCGTACACCTCTTACTGAAGCTTTCTTT
-,TRBV6-5,-,TRBJ1-1,CASSYGLNANTEAFF,TGTGCCAGCAGTTACGGACTCAACGCGAACACTGAAGCTTTCTTT
few,TRBV5-8,TRBD1,TRBJ2-7,CASSLAGTGAGEQYF,TGTGCCAGCAGCTTGGCCGGGACAGGGGCAGGCGAGCAGTACTTC
-,TRBV5-1,-,TRBJ1-6,CASSLSPVLTSYNSPLHF,TGCGCCAGCAGCTTGTCCCCAGTTTTAACCTCCTATAATTCACCCCTCCACTTT
-,TRBV6-5,-,TRBJ2-7,CASSYSITGSSYEQYF,TGTGCCAGCAGTTACTCGATTACGGGGAGCTCCTACGAGCAGTACTTC
once,TRBV11-2,TRBD1,TRBJ2-2,CASSAGDRVVTGELFF,TGTGCCAGCAGCGCCGGGGACAGGGTCGTCACCGGGGAGCTGTTTTTT
-,TRBV29-1,-,TRBJ2-7,CSVQGGPTLEQYF,TGCAGCGTTCAAGGGGGGCCGACCTTGGAGCAGTACTTC
once,TRBV7-9,-,TRBJ1-1,CASSLGGTENTEAFF,TGTGCCAGCAGCTTGGGGGGGACGGAGAACACTGAAGCTTTCTTT
-,TRBV25-1,TRBD1,TRBJ1-3,CASSEFQGATGNTIYF,TGTGCCAGCAGTGAATTCCAGGGGGCGACTGGAAACACCATATATTTT
-,TRBV7-8,TRBD1,TRBJ1-4,CASSLARPGQGSEKLFF,TGTGCCAGCAGCTTAGCGCGCCCGGGACAGGGGTCGGAAAAACTGTTTTTT
-,TRBV6-5,-,TRBJ2-7,CASRLRATYEQYF,TGTGCCAGCAGGCTGAGGGCGACCTACGAGCAGTACTTC
-,TRBV18,TRBD1,TRBJ1-2,CASSPPQGEYYGYTF,TGTGCCAGCTCACCACCACAGGGGGAGTACTATGGCTACACCTTC